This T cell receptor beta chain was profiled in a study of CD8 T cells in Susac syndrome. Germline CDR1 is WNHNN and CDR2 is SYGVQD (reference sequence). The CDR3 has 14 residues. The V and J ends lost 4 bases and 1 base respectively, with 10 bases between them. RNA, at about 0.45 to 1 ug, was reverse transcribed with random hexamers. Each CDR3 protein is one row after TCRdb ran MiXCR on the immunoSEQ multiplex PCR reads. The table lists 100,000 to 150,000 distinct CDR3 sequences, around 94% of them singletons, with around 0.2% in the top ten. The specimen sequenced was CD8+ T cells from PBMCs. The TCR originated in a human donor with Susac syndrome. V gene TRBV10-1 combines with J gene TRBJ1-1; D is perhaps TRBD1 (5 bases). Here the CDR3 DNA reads TGCGCCAGCAGTGTCGACAGTGGGAACACTGAAGCTTTCTTT. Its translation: CASSVDSGNTEAFF.